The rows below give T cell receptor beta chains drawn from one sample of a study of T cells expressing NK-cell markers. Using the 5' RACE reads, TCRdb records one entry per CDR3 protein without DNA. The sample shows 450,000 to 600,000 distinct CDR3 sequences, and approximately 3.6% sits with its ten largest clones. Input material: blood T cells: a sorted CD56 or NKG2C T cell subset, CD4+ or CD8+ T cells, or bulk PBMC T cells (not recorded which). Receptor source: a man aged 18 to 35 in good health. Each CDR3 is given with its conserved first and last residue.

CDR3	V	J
CSAPSQMHTDTQYF	TRBV20-1	TRBJ2-3
CSARVAGEWETQYF	TRBV20-1	TRBJ2-5
CASSLGLITDTQYF	TRBV7-2	TRBJ2-3
CASSGRSPLSYEQYF	TRBV6-2/TRBV6-3	TRBJ2-7
CSVEGRAPENLPDTQYF	TRBV29-1	TRBJ2-3
CASSLTGGENTIYF	TRBV5-1	TRBJ1-3
CSATGLAVNEQFF	TRBV20-1	TRBJ2-1
CAWAWKGGPLTTDTQYF	TRBV7-9	TRBJ2-3
CSAKLTGAKNIQYF	TRBV20-1	TRBJ2-4
CASSLAPLREGYNEQFF	TRBV7-3	TRBJ2-1
CASTKGANTGELFF	TRBV12-3/TRBV12-4	TRBJ2-2
CASSVGLGGELFF	TRBV9	TRBJ2-2
CASSSSGPDTQYF	TRBV5-1	TRBJ2-3
CSVEVGPNEQFF	TRBV29-1	TRBJ2-1
CASSSGDRDREPAGFDSPLHF	TRBV7-6	TRBJ1-6